This T cell receptor beta chain was found in a study of beta chain features in type 1 diabetes. This clone is categorized as medium-sized (0.01 to 0.1%). Since all of the isolated RNA was reverse transcribed, expressed TCRB transcripts were what got sequenced. Here immunoSEQ multiplex PCR was the method, and the copy in TCRdb shows in-frame clones only, minus some. The table records some 220,000 clones, 11% of them present only once. This TCR was sampled from a man aged 18 to 29 in good health. Sequencing was carried out using central memory CD4+ T cells from blood.

CDR3 coding DNA: TGCAGCGTCCTCCCCAAACCCGGGGCCAACGTCCTGACTTTC. Encoded protein: CSVLPKPGANVLTF. The chain uses TRBV29-1 and TRBJ2-6, with unresolved D. The CDR3 covers 14 residues. Looked up from germline, CDR1 is SQVTM and CDR2 is ANQGSEA. V lost 6 bases and J 4 bases, leaving 13 bases between the germline ends.